This T cell receptor beta chain appears in the sequencing data of a study of blood T cell repertoires in COVID-19. Turning to the study itself: T cells, B-cell-depleted T cells, or PBMCs provided the cDNA or gDNA that served as material.

Germline lookup yields CDR1 MNHEY and CDR2 SMNVEV (reference sequence). Trimming took 6 bases from V and 0 from J; bases not matched to a gene: 20. The CDR3 runs 22 residues. Measured with immunoSEQ multiplex PCR; TCRdb has only the in-frame clones, and not every one. The repertoire holds about 330,000 clones, with about 90% as singletons. Individuals aged about 18 to 89 years were recruited from 20 to 25 US areas. Symptom resolution, clearance, or two negative PCRs marked donors in Cohort 3 as recovered. The chain has TRBV27 and TRBJ2-1; TRBD2 aligns across 13 bases. The sequence came from a woman in her twenties or thirties who had recovered from COVID-19. The sequenced sample was PBMCs or T cells enriched from blood (not recorded which). The DNA of the CDR3 is TGTGCCAGCAGGCATATCGGGACTAGCGGGGACCACGCTACCAGCTCCTACAATGAGCAGTTCTTC. Translating it yields CASRHIGTSGDHATSSYNEQFF.